This record concerns one T cell receptor (beta chain) sequence. What it binds is unknown. This sample is part of a study of shared clonotypes between healthy human individuals. Repertoires were generated with immunoSEQ multiplex PCR, while TCRdb's copy carries only in-frame clones and drops some. The sample carries 2 million to 3 million clones, over 85% recorded once. Study findings and constraints: Among donors, the sharing of clonotypes was expected to be influenced by sequencing depth. Richness estimates generally favored naive over memory subsets. Since donors were few, the genetic and exposure-history diversity represented was limited.

The CDR3 loop spans 13 amino acids. The germline gives CDR1 SGHRS, CDR2 YFSETQ. The ends were cut back, 0 bases at V and 3 bases at J, with 7 bases in the middle. This TCR derives from a man aged 18 to 29 in good health. Some clones in this sample may be carry-over from other donors' samples. This chain joins TRBV5-1 and TRBJ2-7, with unresolved D. The sequenced sample was naive CD4+ T cells from PBMCs. Subset meaning: CD45RA+ positively selected. CDR3 DNA: TGCGCCAGCAGCTTGGGTTGGGACTACGAGCAGTACTTC. Translation gives CASSLGWDYEQYF.